A selection of T cell receptor beta chains follows, all from one sample in a study of T cell changes during pregnancy in multiple sclerosis. Produced via immunoSEQ multiplex PCR; TCRdb's table is partial and in-frame only. The top ten hold approximately 2% of the sample, which has roughly 80,000 clones, 70% to 90% seen once. Sample: peripheral blood, taken before pregnancy. The source is a female donor with multiple sclerosis, enrolled in a pregnancy study. CDR3s include the opening cysteine and the closing phenylalanine or tryptophan. D genes are given only for firm matches. Clone size is shown for a subset of rows, as once, few, many or a class of expanded clone.

few	TRBD1	TRBV30	TRBJ1-2	TGTGCCTGGACTGGGACAGGGGCTTCCTATGGCTACACCTTC	CAWTGTGASYGYTF
-	-	TRBV29-1	TRBJ2-4	TGCAGCATCAGGGGAGTAGGAAACATTCAGTACTTC	CSIRGVGNIQYF
-	-	TRBV7-2	TRBJ1-4	TGTGCCAGCAGCTCGACTTCGGCTAATGAAAAACTGTTTTTT	CASSSTSANEKLFF
-	TRBD2	TRBV28	TRBJ2-3	TGTGCCAGCTACTCACCCCGCTCTAGCGGGGGGGCAAATACGCAGTATTTT	CASYSPRSSGGANTQYF
-	-	TRBV2	TRBJ1-1	TGTGCCAGCAAAGAAACTAACACTGAAGCTTTCTTT	CASKETNTEAFF
once	-	TRBV14	TRBJ1-2	TGTGCCAGCAGCCAAGAAGGAGGGGCGAATGGCTACACCTTC	CASSQEGGANGYTF
-	TRBD1	TRBV5-1	TRBJ1-5	TGCGCCAGCAGCCCGGGACAGGGAGGAAGCAATCAGCCCCAGCATTTT	CASSPGQGGSNQPQHF
-	-	TRBV5-1	TRBJ1-1	TGCGCCAGCAGCTCCGACAGGCCCTCTCGAGCTTTCTTT	CASSSDRPSRAFF
-	TRBD2	TRBV10-2	TRBJ2-3	TGCGCCAGCAGTGACCCGACTAGCGGACCCCGAAATACGCAGTATTTT	CASSDPTSGPRNTQYF
few	TRBD1	TRBV9	TRBJ1-4	TGTGCCAGCAGCGAGGGACAGGGGGATGAAAAACTGTTTTTT	CASSEGQGDEKLFF
-	-	TRBV18	TRBJ1-6	TGTGCCAGCTCACCCCGACAGGTTGGGAGTCTCTCACCCCTCCACTTT	CASSPRQVGSLSPLHF
-	-	TRBV9	TRBJ2-3	TGTGCCAGCAGCCCCTCTCTCGGTCGCGGCACAGATACGCAGTATTTT	CASSPSLGRGTDTQYF
-	-	TRBV29-1	TRBJ1-1	TGCAGCGTTGAACTGAGGACTGAAGCTTTCTTT	CSVELRTEAFF
-	-	TRBV27	TRBJ2-1	TGTGCCAGCAGTTTATCGGGCCTTCTTCAGGGAAATGAGCAGTTCTTC	CASSLSGLLQGNEQFF
-	-	TRBV2	TRBJ1-5	TGTGCCAGCAGTCGAGGACAGCTGTATAGCAATCAGCCCCAGCATTTT	CASSRGQLYSNQPQHF
-	-	TRBV2	TRBJ2-2	TGTGCCAGCACCCCGCAGGGGCTTGGGGCCGGGGAGCTGTTTTTT	CASTPQGLGAGELFF
-	TRBD2	TRBV5-6	TRBJ2-5	TGTGCCAGCAGCTTCCTAGCGGGGGTCCTGGAGACCCAGTACTTC	CASSFLAGVLETQYF
-	-	TRBV29-1	TRBJ2-5	TGCAGCGGTGGCAGGGCAGAGACCCAGTACTTC	CSGGRAETQYF
-	-	TRBV1	TRBJ2-5	TGCACCAGCAGCCGCCTAGGCCAAGAGACCCAGTACTTC	CTSSRLGQETQYF
-	-	TRBV5-1	TRBJ2-7	TGCGCCAGCAGCCCAATACTTACCACTAGTAACTCCGAGCAGTACTTC	CASSPILTTSNSEQYF
once	TRBD1	TRBV19	TRBJ1-6	TGTGCCAGTAGCTCCGACAGGGGAGGAGGGTCACCCCTCCACTTT	CASSSDRGGGSPLHF
-	-	TRBV11-2	TRBJ1-2	TGTGCCAGCAGCTTAGACCGGTCCCATCACGGGGATGGCTACACCTTC	CASSLDRSHHGDGYTF
-	TRBD1	TRBV30	TRBJ1-2	TGTGCCTGGAGACGGACAGGGGCAAGCTATGGCTACACCTTC	CAWRRTGASYGYTF
-	-	TRBV30	TRBJ2-7	TGTGCCTGGAGTGAGGGGTGGATGCACGAGCAGTACTTC	CAWSEGWMHEQYF
-	TRBD1	TRBV4-1	TRBJ1-5	TGCGCCAGCAGCCCAGGACAGGGGAGAGGGGATCAGCCCCAGCATTTT	CASSPGQGRGDQPQHF
-	TRBD1	TRBV19	TRBJ1-5	TGTGCCAGTAGTATTCCCGGGACAGGGGGCGTTCAGCCCCAGCATTTT	CASSIPGTGGVQPQHF
-	TRBD1	TRBV28	TRBJ1-2	TGTGCCAGCAGTTTTCTGCCAGGGGGGACGTATGGCTACACCTTC	CASSFLPGGTYGYTF
-	-	TRBV11-3	TRBJ2-2	TGTGCCAGCAGCGAGGGCGTTACCGGGGAGCTGTTTTTT	CASSEGVTGELFF
-	TRBD1	TRBV4-1	TRBJ1-5	TGCGCCAGCAGCCCGAAACCCAGGGGGCCCCTTAATCAGCCCCAGCATTTT	CASSPKPRGPLNQPQHF
-	TRBD1	TRBV5-1	TRBJ2-1	TGCGCCAGCAGCTTGGCGACAGGGGGGCACGCCTACAATGAGCAGTTCTTC	CASSLATGGHAYNEQFF
-	-	TRBV9	TRBJ1-5	TGTGCCAGCAGCCTTGGGGCAGGGAACCAGCCCCAGCATTTT	CASSLGAGNQPQHF
-	-	TRBV7-9	TRBJ1-1	TGTGCCAGCGGCGACAGACCTTTGAGCACTGAAGCTTTCTTT	CASGDRPLSTEAFF
-	-	TRBV4-1	TRBJ2-7	TGCGCCAGCAGCCACCGGCCCGAGGCCTACGAGCAGTACTTC	CASSHRPEAYEQYF
-	-	TRBV6-5	TRBJ1-4	TGTGCCAGCGGGAGAGGAGGCGAAAAACTGTTTTTT	CASGRGGEKLFF
-	-	TRBV19	TRBJ2-1	TGTGCCAGTAGTCCACGGAGGAGGGGCAATGAGCAGTTCTTC	CASSPRRRGNEQFF
-	-	TRBV7-9	TRBJ1-2	TGTGCCAGCAGCTCCTCCGGGACACTCTATGGCTACACCTTC	CASSSSGTLYGYTF
-	TRBD1	TRBV29-1	TRBJ2-5	TGCAGCGTTGACAGGGGGCCAAGACAAGAGACCCAGTACTTC	CSVDRGPRQETQYF
-	-	TRBV5-1	TRBJ2-2	TGCGCCAGCAGCTTGGGAGGTAGCGGGGAGCTGTTTTTT	CASSLGGSGELFF
-	-	TRBV7-3	TRBJ2-2	TGTGCCAGCAGCTTAGGGGGCCTCGGTGGCGGGGAGCTGTTTTTT	CASSLGGLGGGELFF
-	TRBD1	TRBV6-5	TRBJ1-2	TGTGCCAGCAGAAGACAGGGGGGGGACTATGGCTACACCTTC	CASRRQGGDYGYTF
once	TRBD1	TRBV2	TRBJ1-1	TGTGCCAGCAGGGACAGACAGGGGCGCTACAAGGTAGCTTTCTTT	CASRDRQGRYKVAFF
once	TRBD1	TRBV10-3	TRBJ2-5	TGTGCCATCAGTGAGACAGGGGGCGTCGAGACCCAGTACTTC	CAISETGGVETQYF
once	-	TRBV11-2	TRBJ1-5	TGTGCCAGCAGCGTGACCGGCCGGGCAGGCGGGCCTGGGCAGCCCCAGCATTTT	CASSVTGRAGGPGQPQHF
once	TRBD1	TRBV19	TRBJ1-5	TGTGCCAGTAGTGGACAGGGGGCGCCGCGCAATCAGCCCCAGCATTTT	CASSGQGAPRNQPQHF
-	TRBD1	TRBV27	TRBJ1-5	TGTGCCAGCAGTTTAGACAGGGGTGGCAATCAGCCCCAGCATTTT	CASSLDRGGNQPQHF